The 18 T cell receptor beta chains reported below all come from one sample, sequenced in a study of lung T cells in sarcoidosis with Löfgren's syndrome. Each CDR3 protein gets one entry after TCRdb re-called the reads with MiXCR. The table includes some 65,000 distinct CDR3 sequences, around 20% detected once. The sample comprised CD4+ T cells from PBMCs. These receptors were taken from a human donor with sarcoidosis (Löfgren's syndrome or another form), or a control subject (not recorded which).

This sequence joins TRBV2 and TRBJ2-3; D is unresolved. CDR1 SNHLY and CDR2 FYNNEI come from the germline V gene. V shed 2 bases and J shed 0 bases, with 21 bases lying between them. The CDR3 extends over 19 amino acids. The CDR3 here is CASSEHLDVELSSTDTQYF. In DNA, the CDR3 is TGTGCCAGCAGTGAACATTTGGACGTGGAGCTTTCTAGCACAGATACGCAGTATTTT. Full variable domain (rest looked up from reference TRBV2 and TRBJ2-3): EPEVTQTPSHQVTQMGQEVILRCVPISNHLYFYWYRQILGQKVEFLVSFYNNEISEKSEIFDDQFSVERPDGSNFTLKIRSTKLEDSAMYFCASSEHLDVELSSTDTQYFGPGTRLTVL.

This clonotype was seen a few times. The rearrangement joins TRBV7-9 to TRBJ2-4; D might be TRBD1 (5 bases). The CDR3 contains 14 residues. CDR1 is SEHNR and CDR2 is FQNEAQ in the germline V gene (reference sequence). V was clipped by 5 bases and J by 1 base, with 9 bases between them. CDR3 sequence (DNA): TGTGCCAGCAGCAAGAAGGGGGCCAAAAACATTCAGTACTTC. This translates into CASSKKGAKNIQYF.

In the case of this clonotype: The missing conserved phenylalanine or tryptophan at the end of this CDR3 makes a read error likely. The CDR3 nucleotides are TGTGCCAGCAGGGGCCGCTTGAAGGACAATGAGCAGTTCCTC. This sequence encodes CASRGRLKDNEQFL. The chain has TRBV2 and TRBJ2-1; D unclear. This CDR3 region has 14 residues. Germline V gene data show CDR1 as SNHLY and CDR2 as FYNNEI. The germline V and J ends were trimmed by 6 bases and 5 bases, with 14 bases remaining between them.

In this sample, this clonotype turned up a few times. The chain is built from TRBV11-2 and TRBJ1-6; D may be TRBD1 (5 bases). V dropped 1 base and J dropped 4 bases, with 11 bases sitting between them. The CDR3 has 16 residues. CDR1 SGHAT and CDR2 FQNNGV come from the germline V gene. The CDR3 nucleotides read TGTGCCAGCAGCTTAGGGTGGGCAGGGTATAATTCACCCCTCCACTTT. Its protein product is CASSLGWAGYNSPLHF. Based on the CDR3 plus reference TRBV11-2 and TRBJ1-6, the full variable domain is EAGVAQSPRYKIIEKRQSVAFWCNPISGHATLYWYQQILGQGPKLLIQFQNNGVVDDSQLPKDRFSAERLKGVDSTLKIQPAKLEDSAVYLCASSLGWAGYNSPLHFGNGTRLTVT.

The V and J genes are TRBV7-3 and TRBJ2-1; D possibly corresponds to TRBD1 (5 bases). The germline V gene encodes CDR1 SGHTA and CDR2 FQGTGA. Trimming pared 5 bases from V and 1 base from J, leaving 9 bases between. The CDR3 length is 14 residues. CDR3 region: CASSPTGSYNEQFF. Written as DNA, the CDR3 is TGTGCCAGCAGCCCCACAGGTTCCTACAATGAGCAGTTCTTC.

This clonotype has ten or more counts. The rearrangement links TRBV20-1 to TRBJ1-2; the D is unclear. Trimming pared 0 bases from V and 6 bases from J, leaving 11 bases between. The V gene's germline CDR1 is DFQATT and CDR2 SNEGSKA (reference sequence). The CDR3 contains 13 residues. CDR3 nucleotide sequence: TGCAGTGCTAGAGATAGGATGGTTGATGGCTACACCTTC. Amino acid sequence: CSARDRMVDGYTF.

In this sample, this clonotype turned up many times. The chain carries TRBV28 and TRBJ2-7, with D unclear. This CDR3 is 15 amino acids long. Trimming took 6 bases from V and 6 from J, leaving 21 bases between them. Germline values: CDR1 MDHEN, CDR2 SYDVKM. The chain's CDR3 is CASRSPRLSPAEQYV. CDR3 DNA: TGTGCCAGCAGATCACCCAGACTTTCCCCCGCCGAGCAGTACGTC.

V usage is TRBV28 and J usage is TRBJ1-1; 9 bases fit TRBD1. With 6 bases clipped from V and 1 base from J, the junction kept 15 bases outside the gene matches. Germline V gene data show CDR1 as MDHEN and CDR2 as SYDVKM. CDR3 length equals 18 residues. The CDR3, as DNA: TGTGCCAGCAGCCCTACAGGGGGCGATGAGAGTAGGAACACTGAAGCTTTCTTT. Translation: CASSPTGGDESRNTEAFF. Supplemented by reference TRBV28 and TRBJ1-1, the full variable domain reads DVKVTQSSRYLVKRTGEKVFLECVQDMDHENMFWYRQDPGLGLRLIYFSYDVKMKEKGDIPEGYSVSREKKERFSLILESASTNQTSMYLCASSPTGGDESRNTEAFFGQGTRLTVV.

This clonotype ranks as medium-sized (0.01 to 0.1%). The chain has TRBV15 and TRBJ2-3; D is unresolved. The CDR3 is made up of 12 amino acids. Looked up from germline, CDR1 is LNHNV and CDR2 is YYDKDF (reference sequence). V was clipped by 0 bases and J by 5 bases, with 3 bases between them. The CDR3 protein is CATSRERDTQYF. The CDR3 DNA reads TGTGCCACCAGCAGAGAAAGAGATACGCAGTATTTT.

This clonotype was counted only a few times. V gene TRBV29-1 combines with J gene TRBJ2-1; D possibly corresponds to TRBD2 (6 bases). From germline, CDR1 is SQVTM and CDR2 ANQGSEA. The V gene lost 0 bases and the J gene lost 7 bases, with 13 bases spanning the gap. This CDR3 contains 14 residues. The CDR3 region is CSVEDRRGGNEQFF. DNA for the CDR3: TGCAGCGTTGAAGATCGGCGGGGAGGAAATGAGCAGTTCTTC.

Comments on this clonotype: A much larger clone sits a single nucleotide away, making a read error possible. The V and J genes are TRBV2 and TRBJ2-1; 7 bases align to TRBD1. The V segment lost 2 bases and the J segment 4 bases; nucleotides outside the gene matches: 2. The CDR3 sequence is 14 residues long. Germline V gives CDR1 SNHLY, CDR2 FYNNEI. The CDR3 DNA follows: TGTGCCAGCAGTGAAACGGACAGGTACAATGAGCAGTTCTTC. Translated, it gives CASSETDRYNEQFF.

CDR3 nucleotide sequence: TGTGCCAGCAGAGGACAGGGGAACCTCCCGGCACCCCTCCACTTT. Translated: CASRGQGNLPAPLHF. The chain combines TRBV12-3 or TRBV12-4 with TRBJ1-6; 9 bases map to TRBD1. The CDR3 is 15 amino acids. V lost 6 bases to trimming and J lost 11 bases; unmatched junction nucleotides: 11.

This clonotype was recorded many times. This chain uses TRBV6-1 with TRBJ2-1; 9 bases agree with TRBD2. This CDR3 is 15 amino acids long. Germline-derived CDR1 and CDR2 are MNHNS and SASEGT. Trimming took 6 bases from V and 7 from J; bases not matched to a gene: 10. CDR3 in amino acids: CASSKWASGTNEQFF. The DNA of the CDR3 is TGTGCCAGCAGCAAATGGGCTAGCGGGACAAATGAGCAGTTCTTC.

This chain joins TRBV28 and TRBJ1-1; tentatively, D is TRBD1 (6 bases). V lost 6 bases and J lost 6, with 17 bases in between. Germline CDR1 and CDR2: MDHEN and SYDVKM. CDR3 length equals 14 residues. The CDR3 sequence: CASSLTGAAAEAFF. DNA of the CDR3: TGTGCCAGCAGCCTCACGGGGGCAGCAGCTGAAGCTTTCTTT.

The rearrangement links TRBV19 to TRBJ2-3, with 15 positions matching TRBD2. V lost 3 bases, J lost 2 bases, and 9 bases stayed unmatched. Germline CDR1 LNHDA, CDR2 SQIVND (reference sequence). This CDR3 is 19 amino acids long. CDR3 in DNA: TGTGCCAGTAGTATGCCGGGACTAGCGGGAGGAGTGCTCACAGATACGCAGTATTTT. It yields the protein CASSMPGLAGGVLTDTQYF.

Many counts were recorded for this clonotype. V gene TRBV7-2 combines with J gene TRBJ1-2, with 10 nucleotides matching TRBD1. Looked up from germline, CDR1 is SGHTA and CDR2 is FQGNSA. The CDR3 is made up of 15 amino acids. V dropped 5 bases and J dropped 8; count of bases not matched to a gene: 11. CDR3 coding DNA: TGTGCCAGCAGCACGCGGACAGGGGGGGGTAGGGGCTACACCTTC. Translation: CASSTRTGGGRGYTF. Complete variable domain (other parts from reference TRBV7-2 and TRBJ1-2): GAGVSQSPSNKVTEKGKDVELRCDPISGHTALYWYRQSLGQGLEFLIYFQGNSAPDKSGLPSDRFSAERTGGSVSTLTIQRTQQEDSAVYLCASSTRTGGGRGYTFGSGTRLTVV.

The chain uses TRBV12-5 and TRBJ1-1, with unresolved D. The CDR3 runs 13 residues. Germline CDR1 LGHNT, CDR2 FRNRAP. V lost 8 bases, J lost 1 base, and 11 bases lay in between. The CDR3 protein is CASCRVPNTEAFF. The CDR3 DNA reads as TGTGCTAGTTGCCGGGTTCCGAACACTGAAGCTTTCTTT.

The V call is TRBV30, the J call TRBJ1-1, with D maybe TRBD1 (5 bases). Germline CDR1 GTSNPN, CDR2 SVGIG (reference sequence). The CDR3 runs to 14 residues. Trimming cost V 1 base and J 5 bases, with 14 bases left between them. The DNA for the CDR3 is TGTGCCTGGAGTGGGGGCAAGACGATAACTGAAGCTTTCTTT. Residues: CAWSGGKTITEAFF.